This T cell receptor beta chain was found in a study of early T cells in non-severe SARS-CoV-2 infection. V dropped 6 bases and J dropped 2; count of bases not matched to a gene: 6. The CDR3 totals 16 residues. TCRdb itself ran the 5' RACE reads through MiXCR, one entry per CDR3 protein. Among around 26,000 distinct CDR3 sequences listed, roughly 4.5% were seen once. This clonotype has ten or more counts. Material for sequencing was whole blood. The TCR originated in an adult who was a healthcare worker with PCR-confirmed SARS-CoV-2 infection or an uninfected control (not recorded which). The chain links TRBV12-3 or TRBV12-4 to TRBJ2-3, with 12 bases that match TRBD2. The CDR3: CASRSRLAGVTDTQYF. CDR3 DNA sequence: TGTGCCAGCAGATCACGACTAGCGGGGGTCACAGATACGCAGTATTTT.